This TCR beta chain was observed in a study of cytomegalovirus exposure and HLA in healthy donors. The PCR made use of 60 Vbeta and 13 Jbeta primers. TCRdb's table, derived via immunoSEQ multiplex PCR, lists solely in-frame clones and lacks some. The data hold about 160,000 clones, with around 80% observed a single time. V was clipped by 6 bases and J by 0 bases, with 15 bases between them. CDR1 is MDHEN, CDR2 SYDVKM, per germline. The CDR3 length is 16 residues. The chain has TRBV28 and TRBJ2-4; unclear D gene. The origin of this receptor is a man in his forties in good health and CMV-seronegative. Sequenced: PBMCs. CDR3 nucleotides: TGTGCCAGCAGCCCCCGGATACAGATAGCCAAAAACATTCAGTACTTC. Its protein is CASSPRIQIAKNIQYF.